One and the same sample provided the 7 T cell receptor beta chains below, sequenced in a study of beta chain features in type 1 diabetes. TCRB transcripts that were expressed got sequenced, as all of the isolated RNA had been reverse transcribed. The repertoire was sequenced with immunoSEQ multiplex PCR; TCRdb's copy has only in-frame clones and lacks some. The sample lists a few hundred thousand clones; around 10% were seen once. Study-wide points: A moderate, significant TCRB CDR3 shortening appeared in type 1 diabetes across four CD4+ subsets.

These receptors are not linked to any known antigen. Sequenced input: central memory CD4+ T cells from blood. These receptors all stem from a man aged 30 to 39 with type 1 diabetes.

Concerning this clone itself: Other DNA sequences in the same sample also yield this CDR3. This chain connects TRBV18 to TRBJ1-1; D call uncertain. V was trimmed by 3 bases and J by 1 base, leaving 6 bases between them. From germline, CDR1 is KGHSH and CDR2 LQKENI. The CDR3 spans 13 residues. The CDR3 sequence: CASSPTENTEAFF. The CDR3 region has the DNA TGTGCCAGCTCACCGACGGAGAACACTGAAGCTTTCTTT.

The chain recombines TRBV6-1 with TRBJ2-5; D possibly corresponds to TRBD2 (5 bases). Trimming took off 6 bases at V and 9 bases at J, with 17 bases between the two ends. From germline, CDR1 is MNHNS and CDR2 SASEGT. The CDR3 runs 13 residues. CDR3 protein: CASSREPYSAQYF. In DNA, the CDR3 is TGTGCCAGCAGCCGGGAACCTTATTCGGCCCAGTACTTC.

The chain couples TRBV19 to TRBJ2-5, with 8 bases that match TRBD1. The CDR3 covers 14 residues. The trim removed 4 bases at V and 6 bases at J, leaving 7 bases unmatched. From germline, CDR1 is LNHDA and CDR2 SQIVND (reference sequence). The CDR3, as DNA: TGTGCCAGTAGTAAAGAACAGGGGGTGAAGACCCAGTACTTC. Encoded protein: CASSKEQGVKTQYF. Looking up the rest from reference TRBV19 and TRBJ2-5 gives the full variable domain: DGGITQSPKYLFRKEGQNVTLSCEQNLNHDAMYWYRQDPGQGLRLIYYSQIVNDFQKGDIAEGYSVSREKKESFPLTVTSAQKNPTAFYLCASSKEQGVKTQYFGPGTRLLVL.

As for this clone: Other DNA sequences in this sample translate to the same CDR3. V is TRBV4-3 and J is TRBJ2-7; TRBD1 matches at 9 bases. Per the germline V gene, CDR1 is LGHNA and CDR2 is YSLEER. The CDR3 runs 15 residues. The junction had 1 base not matched to a gene; V was cut back by 1 base and J by 0 bases. The CDR3 loop reads CASSQGTGDSYEQYF. As DNA, the CDR3 is TGCGCCAGCAGCCAAGGGACAGGGGACTCCTACGAGCAGTACTTC.

Only a few counts were recorded for this clone. The chain employs TRBV29-1 and TRBJ2-3; 10 nucleotides align to TRBD2. There are 15 residues in the CDR3. The V and J ends lost 4 bases and 2 bases, in that order; junction bases with no gene match: 6. In germline, CDR1 is SQVTM, CDR2 ANQGSEA. CDR3 region: CSVVPGLAYTDTQYF. The CDR3, as DNA: TGCAGCGTTGTACCGGGACTAGCGTACACAGATACGCAGTATTTT.

The chain carries TRBV11-2 and TRBJ2-1; D tentatively reads TRBD1 or TRBD2 (5 bases each). The V end lost 1 base, the J end lost 6 bases, and 16 bases lay between the germline ends. This CDR3 spans 16 amino acids. CDR1 SGHAT and CDR2 FQNNGV come from the germline V gene. The CDR3 protein is CASSLVRAGSPNEQFF. The CDR3 DNA is TGTGCCAGCAGCTTAGTTAGGGCAGGGAGTCCCAATGAGCAGTTCTTC.

The chain has TRBV7-2 and TRBJ2-5, with 9 bases identical to TRBD1. The CDR3 extends over 15 amino acids. Germline V gene data show CDR1 as SGHTA and CDR2 as FQGNSA. The ends lost 5 bases at V and 5 bases at J; junction bases unmatched: 9. CDR3 bases: TGTGCCAGCAGCCCGCAGACAGGGGGATACGAGACCCAGTACTTC. This encodes CASSPQTGGYETQYF.